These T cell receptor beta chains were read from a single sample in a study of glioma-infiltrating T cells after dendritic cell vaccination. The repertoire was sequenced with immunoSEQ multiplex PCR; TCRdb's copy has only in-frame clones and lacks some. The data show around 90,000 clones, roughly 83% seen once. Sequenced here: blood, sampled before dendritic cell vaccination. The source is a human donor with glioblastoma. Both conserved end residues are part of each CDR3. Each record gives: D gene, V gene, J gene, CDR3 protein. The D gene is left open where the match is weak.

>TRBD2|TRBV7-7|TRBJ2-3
CASSPLAGLEGTDTQYF
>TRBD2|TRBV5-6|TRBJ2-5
CASSAADRDYSPRYF
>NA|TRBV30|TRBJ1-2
CAWGHRGGPGSYTF
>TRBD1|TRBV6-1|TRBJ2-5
CASRGDRASHTQYF
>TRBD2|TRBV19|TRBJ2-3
CASSMLATSGSVDTQYF
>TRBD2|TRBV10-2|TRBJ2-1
CASTLAGGSYNEQFF
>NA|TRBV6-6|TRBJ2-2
CASSSHQQGPGELFF
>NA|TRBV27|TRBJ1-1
CASSFWGGNTEAFF
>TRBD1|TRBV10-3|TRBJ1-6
CAISTQGKESPLHF
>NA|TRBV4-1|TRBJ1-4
CASSQERLVGTNEKLFF
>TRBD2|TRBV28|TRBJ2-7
CASSFLPSGSSRSYEQYF
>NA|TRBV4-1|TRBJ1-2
CASSQEAGRDNYGYTF
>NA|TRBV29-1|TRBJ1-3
CSAAEWFGSGNTIYF
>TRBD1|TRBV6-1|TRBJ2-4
CASSGTGGNIQYF
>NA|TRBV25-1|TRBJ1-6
CASSEGGGRNNSPLHF
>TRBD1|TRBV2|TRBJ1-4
CASRPGQSINEKLFF
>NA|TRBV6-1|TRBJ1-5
CASSEQGYGQPQHF
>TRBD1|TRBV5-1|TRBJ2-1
CASSLFLQQGVLDEQFF
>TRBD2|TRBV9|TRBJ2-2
CASSALAGGTTGELFF
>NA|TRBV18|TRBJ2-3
CASSPPASAEGGDTQYF
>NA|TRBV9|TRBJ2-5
CASSVPTSAQETQYF
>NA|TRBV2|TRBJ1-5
CASSDTARSNQPQHF
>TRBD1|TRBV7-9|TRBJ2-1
CASSSGQGAYNEQFF
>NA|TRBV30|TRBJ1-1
CAWKPGMNTEAFF
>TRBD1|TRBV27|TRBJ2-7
CASRFTGAYEQYF
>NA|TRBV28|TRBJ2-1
CASSSPGVAAAREQFF
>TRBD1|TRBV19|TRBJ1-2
CASSTTSGTGGYGYTF
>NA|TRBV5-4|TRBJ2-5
CASSLVSTPGTSQYF
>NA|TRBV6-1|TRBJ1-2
CASSTFGGWGYTF
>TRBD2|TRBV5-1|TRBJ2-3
CASSLADSTDTQYF
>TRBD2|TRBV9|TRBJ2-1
CASSVGVLAGVNEQFF
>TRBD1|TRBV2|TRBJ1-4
CASSTDRGDEKLFF
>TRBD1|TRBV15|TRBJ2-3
CATSSFQGAIADTQYF
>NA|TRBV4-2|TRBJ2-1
CASSQLREPYNEQFF
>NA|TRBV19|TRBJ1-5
CASSPQGGNQPQHF
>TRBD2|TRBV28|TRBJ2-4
CASIPGGLAKNIQYF
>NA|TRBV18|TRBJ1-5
CASSPNVNDGYSNQPQHF
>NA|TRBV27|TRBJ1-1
CASRYSLSNTEAFF
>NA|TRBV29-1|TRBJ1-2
CSVEGWGQGSLWGYTF
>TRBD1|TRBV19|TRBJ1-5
CASSRGQVDQPQHF
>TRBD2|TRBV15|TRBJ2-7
CATSRDGGGQYF
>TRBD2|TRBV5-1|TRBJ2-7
CASSRTSGVSYEQYF
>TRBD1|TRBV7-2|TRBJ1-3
CASSRRGLISGNTIYF
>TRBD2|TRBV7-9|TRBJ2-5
CASRRGTSGEETQYF
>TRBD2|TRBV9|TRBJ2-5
CASSAGAGAGETQYF
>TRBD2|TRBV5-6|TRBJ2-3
CASSLTRLAADTQYF
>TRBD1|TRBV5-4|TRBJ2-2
CASRPWTGSNTGELFF
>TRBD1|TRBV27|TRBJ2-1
CASSPPGQHWNEQFF
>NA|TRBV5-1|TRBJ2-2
CASRTGAGELFF
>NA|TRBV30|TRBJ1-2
CAWSFQGLGYTF
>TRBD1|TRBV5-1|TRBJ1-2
CASSPLGGQNDYYGYTF
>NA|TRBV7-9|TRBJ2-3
CASSFSIRTDTQYF
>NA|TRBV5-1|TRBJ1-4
CASSLAGGLGEKLFF
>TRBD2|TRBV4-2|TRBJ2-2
CASSQDPAGGGNTGELFF
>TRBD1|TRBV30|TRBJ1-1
CAWGTGGFRNTEAFF
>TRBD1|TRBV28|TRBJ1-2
CASAPQGGLGLNYGYTF
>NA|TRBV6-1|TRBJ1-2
CASSDFWAEKDGYTF
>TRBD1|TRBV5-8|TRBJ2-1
CASSRASGGHWEQFF
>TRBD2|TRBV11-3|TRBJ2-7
CASSITSGSAEQYF